This T cell receptor (beta chain) derives from a study of cytotoxic CD8 clonotypes in ibrutinib-treated CLL. Looking at the study overall: Mean yields were around 240,000 productive templates and over 85,000 productive rearrangements per sample.

V was clipped by 2 bases and J by 10 bases, with 11 bases between them. This CDR3 has 12 amino acids. Germline V gene sequence: CDR1 SGHNT, CDR2 YENEEA. Libraries were prepared by immunoSEQ multiplex PCR; TCRdb keeps only in-frame clonotypes and omits some of them. The sample has hundreds of thousands of clones; around four fifths are singletons. The gene calls are TRBV11-3 and TRBJ1-2, with D hard to call. The clonotype comes from a human donor with chronic lymphocytic leukemia. The specimen was PBMCs, collected before ibrutinib treatment. As DNA, the CDR3 is TGTGCCAGCAGCTTAAGCCCGGGTGCCTACACCTTC. Amino acids: CASSLSPGAYTF.